The subject of this entry is one T cell receptor (beta chain). The sample originates from a study of blood T cell repertoires in COVID-19. Produced via immunoSEQ multiplex PCR; TCRdb's table is partial and in-frame only. The repertoire holds around 150,000 clones, with around 86% as singletons. The CDR3 is 14 residues long. Per germline, CDR1 SGHTA and CDR2 FQGTGA. The V and J ends lost 5 bases and 6 bases, in that order; junction bases with no gene match: 7. Sequenced sample: peripheral blood. V is TRBV7-3 and J is TRBJ2-1, with TRBD1 matching over 7 bases. This TCR came from a man aged 65-85 years with acute or convalescent COVID-19. The CDR3 region is CASSVYRDSNEQFF. CDR3 nucleotides: TGTGCCAGCAGCGTATACCGGGACAGCAATGAGCAGTTCTTC.